Listed below are T cell receptor beta chains from one sample, sequenced in a study of T cell responses to AZD1222 COVID-19 vaccine. Clones were read by immunoSEQ multiplex PCR, and TCRdb kept only the in-frame ones, dropping some. The table includes approximately 190,000 clones, almost 95% detected once. The sequences come from peripheral blood, collected on day 0 of AZD1222 vaccination. The receptor source for this set is an adult in good health. Each CDR3 is given with its conserved first and last residue. The D gene is left open where the match is weak. A clone size is listed for some rows: how often the clone was seen (once, few, many), or a class if it is expanded.

J | size | D | V | DNA | CDR3
TRBJ2-6 | NA | TRBD2 | TRBV4-2 | TGTGCCAGCAGCCTAGGACTAGCGGGAGCTGGGGCCAACGTCCTGACTTTC | CASSLGLAGAGANVLTF
TRBJ2-7 | NA | NA | TRBV28 | TGTGCCAGCAGTTTCAAGGGGCTCGAGCAGTACTTC | CASSFKGLEQYF
TRBJ1-1 | once | TRBD1 | TRBV28 | TGTGCCAGCAGTTCACCACAGGGGTTGAACACTGAAGCTTTCTTT | CASSSPQGLNTEAFF
TRBJ1-1 | NA | NA | TRBV19 | TGTGCCAGTGAGTTTACTGAGGGCACTGAAGCTTTCTTT | CASEFTEGTEAFF
TRBJ1-5 | NA | TRBD1 | TRBV27 | TGTGCCAGCAGTTCGACAGGGTGGTATAGCAATCAGCCCCAGCATTTT | CASSSTGWYSNQPQHF
TRBJ1-6 | few | NA | TRBV5-1 | TGCGCCAGCAGCTTGGGCGGAGGAGGGAGGGATTCACCCCTCCACTTT | CASSLGGGGRDSPLHF
TRBJ2-7 | NA | TRBD1 | TRBV4-3 | TGCGCCAGCAGCCAAGATGGGACAGGGTGGTACGAGCAGTACTTC | CASSQDGTGWYEQYF
TRBJ2-1 | NA | TRBD2 | TRBV7-3 | TGTGCCAGCAGCTTTGGTAGCGGGCCTCCGCTCTTC | CASSFGSGPPLF
TRBJ1-6 | NA | NA | TRBV28 | TGTGCCAGCACACCCTTCGGTTCACCCCTCCACTTT | CASTPFGSPLHF
TRBJ1-1 | NA | TRBD1 | TRBV5-1 | TGCGCCAGCAGCATCCGGACAGGGGGGAACACTGAAGCTTTCTTT | CASSIRTGGNTEAFF
TRBJ1-4 | NA | NA | TRBV18 | TGTGCCAGCTCACGTCAGGGGACTAATGAAAAACTGTTTTTT | CASSRQGTNEKLFF
TRBJ2-2 | NA | NA | TRBV25-1 | TGTGCCAGCACGGGCACGGGAAGGACCGGGGAGCTGTTTTTT | CASTGTGRTGELFF
TRBJ2-2 | NA | NA | TRBV27 | TGTGCCAGCAGGGAGGCTTATAACACCGGGGAGCTGTTTTTT | CASREAYNTGELFF
TRBJ1-3 | NA | NA | TRBV19 | TGTGCCAGTAGTATAGGGGAGATACCTGGAAACACCATATATTTT | CASSIGEIPGNTIYF
TRBJ1-1 | NA | NA | TRBV5-4 | TGTGCCAGCAGCCCAGCCGGGGTGAACACTGAAGCTTTCTTT | CASSPAGVNTEAFF
TRBJ2-7 | once | TRBD2 | TRBV4-1 | TGCGCCAGCAGCTGGACTAGCGGACCCTACGAGCAGTACTTC | CASSWTSGPYEQYF
TRBJ2-2 | NA | NA | TRBV9 | TGTGCCAGCAGCGTAGCTGGGGCAGCGAACACCGGGGAGCTGTTTTTT | CASSVAGAANTGELFF
TRBJ1-2 | NA | NA | TRBV7-9 | TGTGCCAGCAGCTTAGGGACGGGCGGCTACACCTTC | CASSLGTGGYTF
TRBJ2-2 | NA | NA | TRBV6-5 | TGTGCCAGCAGCCATAAGCCATCCGGGGAGCTGTTTTTT | CASSHKPSGELFF
TRBJ1-5 | NA | NA | TRBV6-2/TRBV6-3 | TGTGCCAGCAGTTACTCTGCAGGGTATCAGCCCCAGCATTTT | CASSYSAGYQPQHF
TRBJ1-1 | NA | NA | TRBV29-1 | TGCAGCGTTGAAGGACGGAAGGCGGGCGTCACTGAAGCTTTCTTT | CSVEGRKAGVTEAFF
TRBJ1-1 | NA | TRBD1 | TRBV4-1 | TGCGCCAGCAGCCAAGATGCAGGGGGCAAGGCTTTCTTT | CASSQDAGGKAFF
TRBJ1-4 | NA | TRBD1 | TRBV5-1 | TGCGCCAGCAGCACCGAGCAACAGGGGACTAATGAAAAACTGTTTTTT | CASSTEQQGTNEKLFF